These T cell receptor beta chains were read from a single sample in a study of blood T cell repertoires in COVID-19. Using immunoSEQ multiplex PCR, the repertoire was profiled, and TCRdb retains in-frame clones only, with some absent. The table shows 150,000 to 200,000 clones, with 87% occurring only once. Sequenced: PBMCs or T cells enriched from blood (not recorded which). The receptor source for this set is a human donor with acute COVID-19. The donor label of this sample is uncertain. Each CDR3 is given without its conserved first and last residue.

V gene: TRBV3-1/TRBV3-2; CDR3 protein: ASSLNPGQGADGYT
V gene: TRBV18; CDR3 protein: ASSPGGNNQPQH
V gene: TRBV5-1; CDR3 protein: ASSRPETGWAETQY
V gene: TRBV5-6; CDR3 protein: ASSLAGNSPLH
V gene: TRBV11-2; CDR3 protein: ASGMGTFQETQY
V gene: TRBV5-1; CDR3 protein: ASSSDRGRWYGYT
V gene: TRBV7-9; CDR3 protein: ASSLRVVAEAF
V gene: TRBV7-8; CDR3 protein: ASSLARLPRRGTDTQY
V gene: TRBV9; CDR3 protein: ASSHPDRGQYNEQF
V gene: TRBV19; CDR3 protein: ASSKRTVTEAF